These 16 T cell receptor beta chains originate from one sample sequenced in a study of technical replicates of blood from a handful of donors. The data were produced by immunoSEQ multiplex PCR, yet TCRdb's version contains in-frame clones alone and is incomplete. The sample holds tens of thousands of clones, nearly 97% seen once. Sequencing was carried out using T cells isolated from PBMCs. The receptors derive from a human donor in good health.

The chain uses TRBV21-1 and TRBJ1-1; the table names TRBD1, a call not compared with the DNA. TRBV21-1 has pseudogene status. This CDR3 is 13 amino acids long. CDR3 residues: CASGDTTRTEAFF. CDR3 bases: TGTGCCAGCGGGGACACTACGAGGACTGAAGCTTTCTTT.

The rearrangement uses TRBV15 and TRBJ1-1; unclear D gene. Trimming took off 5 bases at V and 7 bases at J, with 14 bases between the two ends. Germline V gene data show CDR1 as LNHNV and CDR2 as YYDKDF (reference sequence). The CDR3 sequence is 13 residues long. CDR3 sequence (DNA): TGTGCCACCAGCTCACGGACTGGAGGTGAAGCTTTCTTT. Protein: CATSSRTGGEAFF.

CDR3 protein: CASRPRDFLGGEKLFF. CDR3 nucleotides: TGCGCCAGCAGGCCAAGGGATTTTTTGGGAGGTGAAAAACTGTTTTTT. The rearrangement links TRBV4-1 to TRBJ1-4; D ambiguous. The CDR3 spans 16 residues. V was clipped by 6 bases and J by 7 bases, with 21 bases between them. The germline gives CDR1 MGHRA, CDR2 YSYEKL.

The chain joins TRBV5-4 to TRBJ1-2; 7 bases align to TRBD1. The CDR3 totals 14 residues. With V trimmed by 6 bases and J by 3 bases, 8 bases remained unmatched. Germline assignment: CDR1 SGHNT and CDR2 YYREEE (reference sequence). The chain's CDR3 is CASTFGDSYYGYTF. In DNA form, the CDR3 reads TGTGCCAGCACCTTCGGGGACAGCTACTATGGCTACACCTTC. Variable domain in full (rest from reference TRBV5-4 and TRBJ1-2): ETGVTQSPTHLIKTRGQQVTLRCSSQSGHNTVSWYQQALGQGPQFIFQYYREEENGRGNFPPRFSGLQFPNYSSELNVNALELDDSALYLCASTFGDSYYGYTFGSGTRLTVV.

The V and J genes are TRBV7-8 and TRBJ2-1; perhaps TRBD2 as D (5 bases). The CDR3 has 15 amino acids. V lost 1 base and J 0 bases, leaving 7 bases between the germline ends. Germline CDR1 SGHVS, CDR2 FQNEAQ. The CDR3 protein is CASSLEGSSYNEQFF. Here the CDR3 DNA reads TGTGCCAGCAGCTTAGAAGGGAGCTCCTACAATGAGCAGTTCTTC.

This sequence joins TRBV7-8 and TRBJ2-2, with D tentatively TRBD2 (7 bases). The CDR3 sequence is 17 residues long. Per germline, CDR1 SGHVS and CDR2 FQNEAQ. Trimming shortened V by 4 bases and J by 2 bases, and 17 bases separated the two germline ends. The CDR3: CASSSLGGAANTGELFF. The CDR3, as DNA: TGTGCCAGCAGCTCCCTGGGGGGGGCGGCAAACACCGGGGAGCTGTTTTTT. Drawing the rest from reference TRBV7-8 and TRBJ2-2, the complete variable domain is GAGVSQSPRYKVAKRGQDVALRCDPISGHVSLFWYQQALGQGPEFLTYFQNEAQLDKSGLPSDRFFAERPEGSVSTLKIQRTQQEDSAVYLCASSSLGGAANTGELFFGEGSRLTVL.

The CDR3 DNA follows: TGTGCCAGCAGCGACAGGCAGGCATCCTACGAGCAGTACTTC. This encodes CASSDRQASYEQYF. This chain connects TRBV7-6 to TRBJ2-7, with D possibly matching TRBD1 (6 bases). The CDR3 has 14 amino acids. Trimming stripped 5 bases from V and 1 base from J, with 12 bases between. Germline V gives CDR1 SGHVS, CDR2 FNYEAQ.

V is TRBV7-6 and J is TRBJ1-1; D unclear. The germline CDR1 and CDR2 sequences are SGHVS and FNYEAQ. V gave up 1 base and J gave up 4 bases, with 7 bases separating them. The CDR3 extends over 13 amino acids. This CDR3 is CASSLGSFTEAFF. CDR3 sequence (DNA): TGTGCCAGCAGCTTAGGAAGCTTCACTGAAGCTTTCTTT.

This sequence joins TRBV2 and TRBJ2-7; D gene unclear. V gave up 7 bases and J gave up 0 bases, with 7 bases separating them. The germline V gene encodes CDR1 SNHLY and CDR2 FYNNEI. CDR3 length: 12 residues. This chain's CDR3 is CASTHSSYEQYF. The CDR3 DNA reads TGTGCCAGCACCCACAGCTCCTACGAGCAGTACTTC.

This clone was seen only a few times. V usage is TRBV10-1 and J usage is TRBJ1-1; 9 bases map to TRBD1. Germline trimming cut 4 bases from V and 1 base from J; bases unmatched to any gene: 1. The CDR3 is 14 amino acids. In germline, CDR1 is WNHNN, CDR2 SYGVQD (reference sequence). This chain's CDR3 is CASSGDRENTEAFF. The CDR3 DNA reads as TGCGCCAGCAGTGGGGACAGGGAGAACACTGAAGCTTTCTTT.

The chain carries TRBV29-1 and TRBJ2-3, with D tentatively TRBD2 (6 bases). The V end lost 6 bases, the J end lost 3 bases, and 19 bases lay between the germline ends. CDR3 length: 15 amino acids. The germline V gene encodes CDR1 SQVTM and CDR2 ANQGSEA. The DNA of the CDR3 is TGCAGCGTGATGAGTTATGCCGGGAGTACAGATACGCAGTATTTT. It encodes CSVMSYAGSTDTQYF.

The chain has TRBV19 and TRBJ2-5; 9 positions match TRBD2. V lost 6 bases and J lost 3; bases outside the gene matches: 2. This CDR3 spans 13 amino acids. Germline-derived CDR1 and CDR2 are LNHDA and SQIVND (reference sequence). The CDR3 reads CASRGLAEETQYF. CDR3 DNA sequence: TGTGCCAGTAGGGGACTAGCCGAAGAGACCCAGTACTTC.

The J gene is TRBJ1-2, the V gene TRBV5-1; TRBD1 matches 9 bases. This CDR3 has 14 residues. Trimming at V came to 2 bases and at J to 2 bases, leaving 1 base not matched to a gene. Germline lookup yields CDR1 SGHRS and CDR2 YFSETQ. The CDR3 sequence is CASSFGQGNYGYTF. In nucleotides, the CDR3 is TGCGCCAGCAGCTTTGGACAGGGGAACTATGGCTACACCTTC.

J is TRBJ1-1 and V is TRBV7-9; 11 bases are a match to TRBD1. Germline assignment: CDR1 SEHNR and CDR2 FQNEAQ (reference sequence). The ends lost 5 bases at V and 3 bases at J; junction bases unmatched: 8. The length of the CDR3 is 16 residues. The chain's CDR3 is CASSPGQGGKDTEAFF. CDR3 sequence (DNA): TGTGCCAGCAGCCCGGGACAGGGGGGAAAGGACACTGAAGCTTTCTTT.

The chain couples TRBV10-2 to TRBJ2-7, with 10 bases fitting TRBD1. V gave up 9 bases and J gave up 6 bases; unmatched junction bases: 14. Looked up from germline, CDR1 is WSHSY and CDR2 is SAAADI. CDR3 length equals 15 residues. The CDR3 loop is CARGSTGGSGGEQYF. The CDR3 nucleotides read TGCGCCAGGGGCTCGACAGGGGGCTCTGGGGGCGAGCAGTACTTC.

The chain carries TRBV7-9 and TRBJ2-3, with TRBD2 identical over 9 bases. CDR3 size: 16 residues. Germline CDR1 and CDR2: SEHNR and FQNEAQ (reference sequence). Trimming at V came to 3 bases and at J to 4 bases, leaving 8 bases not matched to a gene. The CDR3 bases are TGTGCCAGCAGCTTCCTCTTGCGGGAGGGTGCAGATACGCAGTATTTT. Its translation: CASSFLLREGADTQYF.